This T cell receptor beta chain originates from a study of blood T cell repertoires in COVID-19. Study at large: Samples taken during acute and convalescent COVID-19 were collected in the United States, Italy and Spain.

Participants came from roughly 23 US areas, aged about 18 to 95 years. In the authors' methods: It was from reference gene primer amplification that nucleated cell counts were estimated. Libraries were prepared by immunoSEQ multiplex PCR; TCRdb keeps only in-frame clonotypes and omits some of them. V, J and clone size derive from that table, while D and trimming were established from the DNA sequence. The sample has 200,000 to 250,000 clones; about 80% are singletons. This CDR3 comprises 14 residues. V gave up 1 base and J gave up 5 bases; unmatched junction bases: 4. Germline V gene lookup returns CDR1 SEHNR and CDR2 FQNEAQ (reference sequence). This clone was observed once.

The J gene is TRBJ1-1, the V gene TRBV7-9, with 7 bases aligning to TRBD1. The sequenced sample was PBMCs or T cells enriched from blood (not recorded which). The sequence derives from a man aged 55 to 70 who had recovered from COVID-19. CDR3 nucleotides: TGTGCCAGCAGCTTAGTGGGACAGTTGACTGAAGCTTTCTTT. Amino acids: CASSLVGQLTEAFF.